The next 29 T cell receptor beta chains were all read from a single sample in a study of shared T cell receptors in the human thymus. Using immunoSEQ multiplex PCR, the repertoire was profiled, and TCRdb retains in-frame clones only, with some absent. The table shows approximately 760,000 clones, with 80% to 90% occurring only once. This sample also appeared in a second study, on human thymus T cells.

The sequenced material came from thymocytes. The receptors were gathered from a girl younger than two with a congenital heart defect.

V and J are TRBV30 and TRBJ2-7; 10 bases agree with TRBD1. V shed 3 bases, J shed 6 bases, and the junction held 5 bases outside the gene matches. This CDR3 region has 13 residues. Germline CDR1 reads GTSNPN; CDR2 reads SVGIG (reference sequence). The CDR3 nucleotides are TGTGCCTGGAGGGGGACAGGGGATGGCGAGCAGTACTTC. Amino acids: CAWRGTGDGEQYF. The entire variable domain, with the rest obtained from reference TRBV30 and TRBJ2-7, is as follows: SQTIHQWPATLVQPVGSPLSLECTVEGTSNPNLYWYRQAAGRGLQLLFYSVGIGQISSEVPQNLSASRPQDRQFILSSKKLLLSDSGFYLCAWRGTGDGEQYFGPGTRLTVT.

The chain's CDR3 is CASSLLSGTGRTGELFF. The CDR3 DNA follows: TGTGCCAGCAGCTTGCTTTCGGGTACTGGGAGGACCGGGGAGCTGTTTTTT. The rearrangement uses TRBV5-6 and TRBJ2-2; D might be TRBD2 (6 bases). Germline lookup yields CDR1 SGHDT and CDR2 YYEEEE. This CDR3 region has 17 residues. Trimming left V 1 base short and J 5 bases short, with 18 bases between.

This clone has more than one count but fewer than ten. The chain joins TRBV5-1 to TRBJ2-7; D possibly corresponds to TRBD1 (6 bases). The V and J ends lost 0 bases and 0 bases respectively, with 7 bases between them. This CDR3 comprises 14 residues. Germline lookup yields CDR1 SGHRS and CDR2 YFSETQ. This chain's CDR3 is CASSLGQASYEQYF. DNA for the CDR3: TGCGCCAGCAGCTTGGGACAGGCCTCCTACGAGCAGTACTTC.

V and J are TRBV2 and TRBJ1-3; tentative D call: TRBD1 (5 bases). V was trimmed by 2 bases and J by 4 bases, leaving 9 bases between them. The CDR3 covers 14 residues. Germline CDR1 SNHLY, CDR2 FYNNEI. For the CDR3, the DNA is TGTGCCAGCAGTGAACAGGGACTGGGAAACACCATATATTTT. Encoded protein: CASSEQGLGNTIYF.

The DNA of the CDR3 is TGTGCCAGCCTAGCCCGTAGAAATGAAGCTTTCTTT. Amino acid sequence: CASLARRNEAFF. The chain combines TRBV19 with TRBJ1-1; the D is unclear. V was pared by 9 bases and J by 7 bases, with 15 bases between. The germline V gene has CDR1 LNHDA and CDR2 SQIVND (reference sequence). The CDR3 is made up of 12 amino acids.

In this sample, this clone turned up once. The chain is built from TRBV5-1 and TRBJ2-7; TRBD1 is a possible D gene (6 bases). The CDR3 loop spans 19 amino acids. CDR1 is SGHRS, CDR2 YFSETQ, per germline. The V gene lost 3 bases and the J gene lost 2 bases, with 27 bases spanning the gap. The CDR3 loop reads CASSSRLPGAAIPTYEQYF. The CDR3 coding sequence is TGCGCCAGCAGCTCCAGGCTGCCAGGGGCGGCAATTCCAACCTACGAGCAGTACTTC.

This chain connects TRBV9 to TRBJ1-1; D is perhaps TRBD1 (6 bases). Trimming took off 3 bases at V and 3 bases at J, with 12 bases between the two ends. The germline gives CDR1 SGDLS, CDR2 YYNGEE. The CDR3 covers 14 residues. CDR3 in DNA: TGTGCCAGCAGCGAGGGGCCAGGGGACACTGAAGCTTTCTTT. This gives the protein CASSEGPGDTEAFF.

The chain couples TRBV19 to TRBJ2-5; the match to TRBD1 covers 9 bases. V gave up 4 bases and J gave up 5 bases; unmatched junction bases: 14. The CDR3 runs to 17 residues. CDR1 LNHDA and CDR2 SQIVND come from the germline V gene (reference sequence). The CDR3, as DNA: TGTGCCAGTAGTACCAAAGTCCCGGGACAGGGTAGGGAGACCCAGTACTTC. Its translation is CASSTKVPGQGRETQYF.

As regards this clone: One end of the junction does not line up with germline, which may come from a read error. The V call is TRBV5-1, the J call TRBJ1-2, with a possible D match to TRBD1 (5 bases). Germline V gene lookup returns CDR1 SGHRS and CDR2 YFSETQ. The CDR3 is made up of 15 amino acids. As DNA, the CDR3 is TGCGTCAGCAGCTTGGCCCCGGGAGGGGTGCTTGGCTACACCTTC. This translates into CVSSLAPGGVLGYTF.

This clone showed up just a few times. The chain is built from TRBV4-1 and TRBJ1-2; a weak D match, TRBD1 (5 bases). Trimming removed 1 base at V and 8 bases at J, with 17 bases between. Germline values: CDR1 MGHRA, CDR2 YSYEKL. The CDR3 has 15 residues. The CDR3 DNA reads as TGCGCCAGCAGCCAAGGGGCCAGGGTTCCTCGAGGCTACACCTTC. Translated: CASSQGARVPRGYTF.

This clone was counted once. The rearrangement joins TRBV6-1 to TRBJ1-5, with TRBD1 identical over 7 bases. The trim removed 2 bases at V and 0 bases at J, leaving 1 base unmatched. CDR3 size: 15 residues. CDR1 and CDR2 (germline): MNHNS, SASEGT. The CDR3 here is CASSERQGSNQPQHF. In DNA, the CDR3 is TGTGCCAGCAGTGAACGACAGGGTAGCAATCAGCCCCAGCATTTT.

CDR3 amino acids: CASSQTAAGKGYGYTF. The CDR3, as DNA: TGCGCCAGCAGCCAGACCGCAGCGGGGAAGGGCTATGGCTACACCTTC. The chain combines TRBV4-1 with TRBJ1-2; no clear D. V lost 3 bases and J 4 bases, leaving 18 bases between the germline ends. The CDR3 runs 16 residues. Germline values: CDR1 MGHRA, CDR2 YSYEKL.

The CDR3 sequence is CASSGRCRTPSGANVLTF. DNA for the CDR3: TGCGCCAGCAGTGGCCGGTGTCGTACCCCCTCTGGGGCCAACGTCCTGACTTTC. This chain links TRBV10-2 with TRBJ2-6; D gene ambiguous. This CDR3 has 18 amino acids. The ends were cut back, 4 bases at V and 0 bases at J, with 16 bases in the middle. Per germline, CDR1 WSHSY and CDR2 SAAADI.

The chain is built from TRBV10-1 and TRBJ2-3; tentatively, D is TRBD1 (6 bases). Deletions cut 0 bases from V and 0 bases from J, with 10 bases between. The CDR3 has 16 residues. Germline-derived CDR1 and CDR2 are WNHNN and SYGVQD (reference sequence). DNA of the CDR3: TGCGCCAGCAGTGAGTCTGTGGGGGCTAGCACAGATACGCAGTATTTT. Amino acid sequence: CASSESVGASTDTQYF.

The chain is built from TRBV5-5 and TRBJ1-2, with D possibly TRBD1 on 5 matching bases. Germline assignment: CDR1 SGHKS and CDR2 YYEKEE (reference sequence). This CDR3 region has 16 residues. V was pared by 1 base and J by 4 bases, with 17 bases between. The CDR3 region is CASSLSLGGCSYGYTF. The CDR3 nucleotides are TGTGCCAGCAGCTTGAGCTTGGGGGGATGTTCCTATGGCTACACCTTC.

The gene calls are TRBV7-9 and TRBJ2-3, with D unresolved. The CDR3 contains 13 residues. V was clipped by 6 bases and J by 1 base, with 8 bases between them. Per germline, CDR1 SEHNR and CDR2 FQNEAQ (reference sequence). The CDR3, as DNA: TGTGCCAGCAGACATGGAGGCACAGATACGCAGTATTTT. The encoded protein is CASRHGGTDTQYF.

The genes are TRBV19 and TRBJ2-2; 9 nucleotides line up with TRBD2. Germline CDR1 reads LNHDA; CDR2 reads SQIVND (reference sequence). V shed 10 bases, J shed 7 bases, and the junction held 13 bases outside the gene matches. The CDR3 runs to 15 residues. The DNA for the CDR3 is TGTGCCACTGGGGGCGGGGGGGAGGTGAACGGGGAGCTGTTTTTT. Its translation: CATGGGGEVNGELFF.

The chain uses TRBV19 and TRBJ1-1; TRBD1 aligns across 7 bases. The V and J ends lost 5 bases and 7 bases, in that order; junction bases with no gene match: 4. The CDR3 covers 12 residues. Germline lookup yields CDR1 LNHDA and CDR2 SQIVND (reference sequence). DNA for the CDR3: TGTGCCAGTAGTTCCTGGACAGGTGAAGCTTTCTTT. Translated: CASSSWTGEAFF.

The chain combines TRBV5-4 with TRBJ1-2; 7 bases are shared with TRBD1. The germline V gene has CDR1 SGHNT and CDR2 YYREEE (reference sequence). The CDR3 loop spans 17 amino acids. The trim removed 0 bases at V and 4 bases at J, leaving 12 bases unmatched. The CDR3 DNA reads TGTGCCAGCAGCTTGGCCGGTCGGGACAGTACCGTCTATGGCTACACCTTC. Amino acid sequence: CASSLAGRDSTVYGYTF.

A word on this clone: At one boundary the junction diverges from the germline segment, which might be a read error. The chain uses TRBV4-2 and TRBJ1-2; 9 bases are shared with TRBD1. The CDR3 is 17 residues long. Looked up from germline, CDR1 is LGHNA and CDR2 is YNFKEQ. In nucleotides, the CDR3 is TGTGCCGGCAGCCAAGGTAATCGGGGACAGGGTGTCTATGGCTACACCTTC. Protein product: CAGSQGNRGQGVYGYTF.

The genes are TRBV27 and TRBJ1-5; 7 bases line up with TRBD1. The junction had 5 bases not matched to a gene; V was cut back by 6 bases and J by 3 bases. CDR1 and CDR2 (germline): MNHEY, SMNVEV (reference sequence). The CDR3 consists of 14 residues. CDR3 nucleotides: TGTGCCAGCAGCATCGGGACAGACAATCAGCCCCAGCATTTT. It is translated as CASSIGTDNQPQHF.

V gene TRBV10-3 combines with J gene TRBJ2-3; D not certain. V was shortened by 5 bases and J by 1 base, with 10 bases between the two germline ends. This CDR3 comprises 14 residues. In germline, CDR1 is ENHRY, CDR2 SYGVKD. CDR3 sequence reads: CAISCAFGTDTQYF. The CDR3 DNA is TGTGCCATCAGTTGCGCTTTTGGCACAGATACGCAGTATTTT.

This clone was counted a few times. The rearrangement uses TRBV28 and TRBJ2-7; 9 bases match TRBD1. There are 19 residues in the CDR3. Germline loops: CDR1 MDHEN, CDR2 SYDVKM. The V segment lost 7 bases and the J segment 0 bases; nucleotides outside the gene matches: 19. In DNA form, the CDR3 reads TGTGCCAGCAACTTTAAGCCGGGACAGGGAATCGGAGGCTCCTACGAGCAGTACTTC. This gives the protein CASNFKPGQGIGGSYEQYF.

The chain has TRBV30 and TRBJ2-1, with TRBD1 matching 10 bases. Losses at the gene ends were 3 bases for V and 9 bases for J; bases not matched to a gene: 2. The CDR3 length is 12 residues. Looked up from germline, CDR1 is GTSNPN and CDR2 is SVGIG (reference sequence). The CDR3, as DNA: TGTGCCTGGAGGACAGGGGGCTGTGAGCAGTTCTTC. Amino acids: CAWRTGGCEQFF.

This clone was detected only once. V is TRBV14 and J is TRBJ1-2; no definite D call. Germline CDR1 reads SGHDN; CDR2 reads FVKESK. V lost 5 bases and J 4 bases, leaving 11 bases between the germline ends. The length of the CDR3 is 13 residues. The CDR3 here is CASSTHGSYGYTF. The CDR3 nucleotides are TGTGCCAGCAGCACACATGGCTCCTATGGCTACACCTTC.

The rearrangement joins TRBV30 to TRBJ2-1, with 7 nucleotides matching TRBD1. The germline CDR1 and CDR2 sequences are GTSNPN and SVGIG (reference sequence). The junction had 23 bases not matched to a gene; V was cut back by 5 bases and J by 7 bases. This CDR3 has 18 residues. CDR3 loop: CAWQTEPGQCSLSNEQFF. The CDR3 nucleotides read TGTGCCTGGCAGACAGAACCGGGACAGTGTTCGCTCTCGAATGAGCAGTTCTTC. Combining the CDR3 with reference TRBV30 and TRBJ2-1 gives the whole variable domain SQTIHQWPATLVQPVGSPLSLECTVEGTSNPNLYWYRQAAGRGLQLLFYSVGIGQISSEVPQNLSASRPQDRQFILSSKKLLLSDSGFYLCAWQTEPGQCSLSNEQFFGPGTRLTVL.

The rearrangement joins TRBV5-1 to TRBJ2-7; D perhaps matches TRBD2 (7 bases). CDR3 length equals 16 residues. V was pared by 1 base and J by 4 bases, with 18 bases between. From germline, CDR1 is SGHRS and CDR2 YFSETQ. The CDR3 DNA sequence: TGCGCCAGCAGCTTGATCGGGGGGCCCTCTACTTACGAGCAGTACTTC. This encodes CASSLIGGPSTYEQYF.

This clone was counted a single time. The chain links TRBV28 to TRBJ2-3; D perhaps matches TRBD2 (6 bases). Germline CDR1 reads MDHEN; CDR2 reads SYDVKM. This CDR3 is 16 amino acids long. The ends were cut back, 2 bases at V and 4 bases at J, with 16 bases in the middle. CDR3 region: CASSLQAGSASDTQYF. As DNA, the CDR3 is TGTGCCAGCAGTTTACAGGCGGGGTCTGCATCAGATACGCAGTATTTT.

The chain has TRBV5-5 and TRBJ2-2, with TRBD2 identical over 8 bases. With 4 bases clipped from V and 1 base from J, the junction kept 6 bases outside the gene matches. The CDR3 sequence is 16 residues long. CDR1 and CDR2 from the germline V gene are SGHKS and YYEKEE (reference sequence). The CDR3 region is CASSRIAGRNTGELFF. As DNA, the CDR3 is TGTGCCAGCAGCCGCATAGCGGGGAGGAACACCGGGGAGCTGTTTTTT. The full variable domain, rest sourced from reference TRBV5-5 and TRBJ2-2, is DAGVTQSPTHLIKTRGQQVTLRCSPISGHKSVSWYQQVLGQGPQFIFQYYEKEERGRGNFPDRFSARQFPNYSSELNVNALLLGDSALYLCASSRIAGRNTGELFFGEGSRLTVL.